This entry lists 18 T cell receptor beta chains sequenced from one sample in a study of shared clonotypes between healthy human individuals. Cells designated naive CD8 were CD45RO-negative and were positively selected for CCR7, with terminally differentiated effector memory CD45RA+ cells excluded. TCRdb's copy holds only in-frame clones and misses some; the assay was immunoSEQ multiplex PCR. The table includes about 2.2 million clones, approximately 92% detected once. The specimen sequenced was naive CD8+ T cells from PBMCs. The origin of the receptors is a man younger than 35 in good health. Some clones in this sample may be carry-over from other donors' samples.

DNA for the CDR3: TGCGCCAGCAGCCAAGGACTAGCGGGTTCCTCCTACAATGAGCAGTTCTTC. It encodes CASSQGLAGSSYNEQFF. The chain links TRBV4-3 to TRBJ2-1; TRBD2 agrees at 10 bases. V gave up 1 base and J gave up 0 bases; unmatched junction bases: 3. Germline V gene data show CDR1 as LGHNA and CDR2 as YSLEER. The CDR3 contains 17 residues.

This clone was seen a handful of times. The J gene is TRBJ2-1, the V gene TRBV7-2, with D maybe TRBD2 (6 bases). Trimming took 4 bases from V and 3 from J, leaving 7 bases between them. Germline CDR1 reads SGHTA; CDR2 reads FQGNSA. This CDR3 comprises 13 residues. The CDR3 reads CASSSGLYNEQFF. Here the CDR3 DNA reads TGTGCCAGCAGCTCGGGACTCTACAATGAGCAGTTCTTC. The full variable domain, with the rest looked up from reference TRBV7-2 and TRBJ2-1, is GAGVSQSPSNKVTEKGKDVELRCDPISGHTALYWYRQSLGQGLEFLIYFQGNSAPDKSGLPSDRFSAERTGGSVSTLTIQRTQQEDSAVYLCASSSGLYNEQFFGPGTRLTVL.

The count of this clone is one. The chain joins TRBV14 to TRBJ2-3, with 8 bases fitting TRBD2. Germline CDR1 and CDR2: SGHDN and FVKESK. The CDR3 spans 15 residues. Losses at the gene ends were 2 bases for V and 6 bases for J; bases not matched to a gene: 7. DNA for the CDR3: TGTGCCAGCAGCCAAAAGATAGCGGGAATCGATACGCAGTATTTT. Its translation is CASSQKIAGIDTQYF.

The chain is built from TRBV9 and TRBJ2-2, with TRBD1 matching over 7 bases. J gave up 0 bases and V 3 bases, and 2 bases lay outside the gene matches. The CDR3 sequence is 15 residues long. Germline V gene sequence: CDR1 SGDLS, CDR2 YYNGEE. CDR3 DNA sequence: TGTGCCAGCAGCGCAGGGACAGCGAACACCGGGGAGCTGTTTTTT. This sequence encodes CASSAGTANTGELFF.

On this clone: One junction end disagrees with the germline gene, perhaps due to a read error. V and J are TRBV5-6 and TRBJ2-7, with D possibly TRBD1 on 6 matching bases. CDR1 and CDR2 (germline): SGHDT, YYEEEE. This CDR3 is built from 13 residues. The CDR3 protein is CAGSLWTAYEQYF. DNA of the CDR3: TGTGCCGGCAGCTTGTGGACAGCCTACGAGCAGTACTTC.

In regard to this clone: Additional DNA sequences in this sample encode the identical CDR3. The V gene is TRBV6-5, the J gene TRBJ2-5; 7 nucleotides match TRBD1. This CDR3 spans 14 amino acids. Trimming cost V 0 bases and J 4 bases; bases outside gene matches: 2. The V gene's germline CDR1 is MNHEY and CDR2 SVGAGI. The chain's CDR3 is CASSYSRGPETQYF. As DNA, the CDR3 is TGTGCCAGCAGTTACTCGAGGGGGCCAGAGACCCAGTACTTC.

CDR3 sequence (DNA): TGTGCCAGCAGCAACAGGGGGTTTTACGAGCAGTACTTC. Protein sequence: CASSNRGFYEQYF. The chain has TRBV2 and TRBJ2-7; the match to TRBD1 covers 8 bases. Germline V gene sequence: CDR1 SNHLY, CDR2 FYNNEI. The CDR3 runs to 13 residues. V trimming: 6 bases; J trimming: 4 bases; junction bases outside the gene matches: 5.

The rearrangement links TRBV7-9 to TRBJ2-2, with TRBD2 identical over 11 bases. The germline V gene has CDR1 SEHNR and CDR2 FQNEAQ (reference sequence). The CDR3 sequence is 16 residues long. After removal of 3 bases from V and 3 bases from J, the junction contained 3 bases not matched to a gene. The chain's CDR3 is CASSLETSGDTGELFF. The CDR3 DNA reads TGTGCCAGCAGCTTGGAGACTAGCGGGGACACCGGGGAGCTGTTTTTT.

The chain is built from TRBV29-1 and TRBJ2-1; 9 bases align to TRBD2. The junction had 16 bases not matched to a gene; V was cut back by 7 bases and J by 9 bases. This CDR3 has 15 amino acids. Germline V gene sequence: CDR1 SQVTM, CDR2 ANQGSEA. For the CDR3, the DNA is TGCAGCGCCCTCCCCGGTAGCGGGAGTCATGGTGAGCAGTTCTTC. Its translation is CSALPGSGSHGEQFF.

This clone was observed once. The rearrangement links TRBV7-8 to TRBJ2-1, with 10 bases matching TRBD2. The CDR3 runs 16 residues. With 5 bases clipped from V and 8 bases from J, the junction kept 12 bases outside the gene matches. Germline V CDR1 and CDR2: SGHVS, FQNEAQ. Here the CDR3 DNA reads TGTGCCAGCAGCAAAACCGGGCTAGCGGGAGTGGATGAGCAGTTCTTC. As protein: CASSKTGLAGVDEQFF.

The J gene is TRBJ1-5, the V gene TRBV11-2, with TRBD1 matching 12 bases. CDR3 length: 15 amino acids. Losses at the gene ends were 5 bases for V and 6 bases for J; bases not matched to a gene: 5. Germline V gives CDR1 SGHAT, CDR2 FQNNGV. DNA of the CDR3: TGTGCCAGCAGCCGGGGGACAGGGGGCGGTCAGCCCCAGCATTTT. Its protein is CASSRGTGGGQPQHF.

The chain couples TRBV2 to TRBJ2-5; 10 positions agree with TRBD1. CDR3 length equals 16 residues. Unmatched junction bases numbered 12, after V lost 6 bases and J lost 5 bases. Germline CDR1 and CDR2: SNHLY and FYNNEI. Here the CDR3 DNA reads TGTGCCAGCAGGGGGCCCGGGACAGGGGATATGGAGACCCAGTACTTC. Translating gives CASRGPGTGDMETQYF.

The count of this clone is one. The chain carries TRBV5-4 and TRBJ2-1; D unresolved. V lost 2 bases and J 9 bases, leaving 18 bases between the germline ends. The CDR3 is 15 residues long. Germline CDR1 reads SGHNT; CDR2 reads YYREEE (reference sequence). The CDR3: CASSFSLEENGEQFF. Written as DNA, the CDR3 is TGTGCCAGCAGCTTTTCTCTGGAAGAGAACGGTGAGCAGTTCTTC.

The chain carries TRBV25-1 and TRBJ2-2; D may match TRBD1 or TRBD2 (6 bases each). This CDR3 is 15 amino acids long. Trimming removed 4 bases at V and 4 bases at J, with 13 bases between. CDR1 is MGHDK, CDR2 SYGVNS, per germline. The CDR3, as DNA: TGTGCCAGCAGTGCTCGGGGGCCTGGCACCGGGGAGCTGTTTTTT. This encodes CASSARGPGTGELFF.

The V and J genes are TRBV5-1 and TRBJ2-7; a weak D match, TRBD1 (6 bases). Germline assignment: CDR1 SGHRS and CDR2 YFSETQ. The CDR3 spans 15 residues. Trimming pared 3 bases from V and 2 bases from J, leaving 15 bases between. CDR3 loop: CASSSNSRDTYEQYF. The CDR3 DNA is TGCGCCAGCAGCTCGAATTCCCGGGACACCTACGAGCAGTACTTC.

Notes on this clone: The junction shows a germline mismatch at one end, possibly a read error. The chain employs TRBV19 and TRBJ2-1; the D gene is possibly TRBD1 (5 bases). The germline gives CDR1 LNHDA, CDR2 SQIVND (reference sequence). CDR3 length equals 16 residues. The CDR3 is CASSVEIRYRSNEQFF. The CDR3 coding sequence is TGTGCCAGTAGTGTAGAAATCAGGTACAGGTCCAATGAGCAGTTCTTC. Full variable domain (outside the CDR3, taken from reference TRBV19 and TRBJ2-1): DGGITQSPKYLFRKEGQNVTLSCEQNLNHDAMYWYRQDPGQGLRLIYYSQIVNDFQKGDIAEGYSVSREKKESFPLTVTSAQKNPTAFYLCASSVEIRYRSNEQFFGPGTRLTVL.

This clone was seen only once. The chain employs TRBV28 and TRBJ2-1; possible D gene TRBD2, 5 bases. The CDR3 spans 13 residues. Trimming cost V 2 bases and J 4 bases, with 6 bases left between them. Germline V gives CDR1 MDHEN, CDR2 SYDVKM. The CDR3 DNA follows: TGTGCCAGCAGTTTAGGGGAGTACAATGAGCAGTTCTTC. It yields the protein CASSLGEYNEQFF.

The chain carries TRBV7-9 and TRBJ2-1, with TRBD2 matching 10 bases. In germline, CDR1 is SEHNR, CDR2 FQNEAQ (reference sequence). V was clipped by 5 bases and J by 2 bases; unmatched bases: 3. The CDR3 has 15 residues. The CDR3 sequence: CASSRTSGAYNEQFF. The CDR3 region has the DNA TGTGCCAGCAGCCGGACTAGCGGTGCCTACAATGAGCAGTTCTTC.